This TCR beta chain was sequenced during a study of T cells in Graves' hyperthyroidism and ophthalmopathy. Template material for amplifying TCR beta CDR3 regions consisted of RNA transcripts. First-round RT-PCR of the TCR CDR3 relied on the HTBI primer set. TCRdb ran MiXCR on the multiplex PCR reads and lists one entry per CDR3 protein. The table lists roughly 840,000 distinct CDR3 sequences, 38% of them singletons, with around 9.3% in the top ten. Details on this clonotype: A read error may produce the germline difference seen at one junction end.

This TCR was recovered from a man between 18 and 35 years old with Graves' hyperthyroidism. The sample was blood.

The CDR3 sequence: CATSSWGKGADEQYF. DNA of the CDR3: TGTGCCACCAGCAGTTGGGGAAAGGGGGCCGACGAGCAGTACTTC. The genes are TRBV7-2 and TRBJ2-7, with 7 bases aligning to TRBD1. The CDR3 has 15 amino acids. Germline CDR1 SGHTA, CDR2 FQGNSA.